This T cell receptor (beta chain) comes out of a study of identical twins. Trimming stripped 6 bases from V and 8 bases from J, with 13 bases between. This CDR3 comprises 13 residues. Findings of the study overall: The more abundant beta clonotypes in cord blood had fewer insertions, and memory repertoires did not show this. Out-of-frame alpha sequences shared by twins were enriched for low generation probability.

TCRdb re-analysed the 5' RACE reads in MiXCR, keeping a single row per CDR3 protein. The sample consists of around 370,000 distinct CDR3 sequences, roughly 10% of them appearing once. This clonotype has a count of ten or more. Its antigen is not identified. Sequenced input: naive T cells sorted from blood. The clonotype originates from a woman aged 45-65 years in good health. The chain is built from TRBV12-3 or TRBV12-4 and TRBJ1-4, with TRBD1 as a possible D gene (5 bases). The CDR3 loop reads CASSAGTLEKLFF. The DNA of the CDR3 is TGTGCCAGCAGCGCCGGGACCCTGGAAAAACTGTTTTTT.